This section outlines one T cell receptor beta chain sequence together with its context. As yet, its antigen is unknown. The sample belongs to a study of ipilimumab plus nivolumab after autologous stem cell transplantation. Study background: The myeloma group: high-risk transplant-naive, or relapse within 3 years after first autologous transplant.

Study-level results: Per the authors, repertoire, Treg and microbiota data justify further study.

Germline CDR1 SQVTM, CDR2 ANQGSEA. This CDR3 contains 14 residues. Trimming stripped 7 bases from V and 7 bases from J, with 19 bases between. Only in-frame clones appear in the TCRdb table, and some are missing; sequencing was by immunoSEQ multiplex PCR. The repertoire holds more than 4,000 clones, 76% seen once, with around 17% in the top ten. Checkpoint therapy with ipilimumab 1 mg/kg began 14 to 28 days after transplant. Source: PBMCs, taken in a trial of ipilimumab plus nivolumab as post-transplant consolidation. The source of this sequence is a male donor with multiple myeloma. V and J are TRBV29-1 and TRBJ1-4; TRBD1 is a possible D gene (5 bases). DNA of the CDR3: TGCAGCGCGTTTGGCAGCCACCAGGGTGAAAAACTGTTTTTT. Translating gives CSAFGSHQGEKLFF.